This record covers a single TCR beta chain. Its antigen remains unidentified. V shed 7 bases, J shed 9 bases, and the junction held 8 bases outside the gene matches. This CDR3 spans 14 amino acids. The germline gives CDR1 MNHNY, CDR2 SVGAGI (reference sequence). The assay was immunoSEQ multiplex PCR, and TCRdb's table has in-frame clones only and misses some. This sample has approximately 160,000 clones, with around four fifths found just once. Every patient relapsed after autologous stem cell transplantation, and brentuximab vedotin exposure varied. Progressive disease, partial response or complete response was each patient's best response. The entry originates in a study of PD-1 blockade in classical Hodgkin lymphoma. The overall study: Intravenous infusions of nivolumab 3 mg/kg reached patients every 2 weeks. Regarding the study as a whole: Newly diagnosed patients had diversity similar to the baseline diversity of complete responders. Repertoires differed for reasons still undefined, possibly disease activity or prior therapy.

The sample was peripheral blood mononuclear cells (PBMCs), taken before the second cycle of nivolumab. The origin of this receptor is a human donor with classical Hodgkin lymphoma. This rearrangement joins TRBV6-6 to TRBJ2-1, with 11 nucleotides matching TRBD2. The CDR3 loop is CASTYPGLAGEQFF. CDR3 DNA: TGTGCCAGCACCTACCCAGGACTAGCGGGTGAGCAGTTCTTC.